This entry describes one T cell receptor beta chain. The specificity of this receptor is unknown. The sample holds no much larger clone one base away, and base qualities are not on file. This specimen belongs to a study of shared clonotypes between healthy human individuals (dated by TCRdb to 2018 to 2020). A note on the overall study: A couple of women and a few men aged 18 to 49 years were included in the cohort. To estimate repertoire size and how much clonotypes are shared between individuals, the study performed deep sequencing of blood TCR repertoires from roughly five healthy adults. To increase sequencing depth and limit assay-specific biases, TCR repertoire library preparation and sequencing were carried out by different laboratories using diverse techniques. Between about 0.9 and 8.9 billion PBMCs per donor were obtained by leukapheresis.

Overall study outcomes, separate from this receptor: Because the study included only a small number of donors, the genetic and exposure-history diversity represented was limited. Pairwise subsampling led to the expectation that sequencing depth would affect the degree of clonotype sharing among donors. Sampling was restricted to blood, and TCR repertoires in tissue are likely to differ from TCR repertoires in blood.

CDR1 MNHNS and CDR2 SASEGT are derived from the germline V gene. The CDR3 holds 16 amino acids from the cysteine to the phenylalanine. The kept DNA is CDR3 alone, 48 bases in frame from the first base. Deletion took 1 base off V and 3 bases off J, with a span of 16 bases between the germline ends. The donors were healthy, HIV-negative adults with no recently reported acute infections or vaccinations. Only Caucasian adults living in Nashville, Tennessee, USA were represented among the donors. In the unsorted samples, roughly 90 million PBMCs were counted, and genomic DNA was extracted using the QIAamp DNA Blood Mini kit. After blood collection by leukapheresis, PBMCs were isolated using Ficoll-Histopaque density gradient centrifugation and then cryopreserved in the vapor phase of liquid nitrogen. Using the deep immunoSEQ assay, TCR CDR3 regions were amplified from genomic DNA by multiplex PCR. Genomic DNA extracted from each cell subset was distributed evenly over all wells of several immunoSEQ 96-well plates, and each plate served as one replicate. Each replicate PCR for unsorted PBMC received 250 to 300 ng genomic DNA, equal to 25,000 to 35,000 T cell genomes. Genomic DNA from unsorted PBMC was sequenced over ten immunoSEQ deep assay plates. The purified libraries were quantified using a Qubit 3.0 fluorometer, sized with a Bioanalyzer 2100, and then quantified again using the KAPA Library Quantification kit. Every immunoSEQ 96-well plate was sequenced on a separate single-read 150-cycle Illumina NextSeq 550 flow cell. Per the source publication's procedure: Because the immunoSEQ output included only junctional sequences and no quality scores, the filtering could not be the same as the filtering used for full-length reads. Sequences were annotated with PyIR, a Python wrapper for IgBLAST v1.9, using IMGT germline references to assign V/J genes and CDR3. Any read was removed if the V/J assignment was weak (E-value above 1e-6), the CDR3 was missing, or the read contained stop codons, out-of-frame junctions, or ambiguous translated residues. V3J clonotypes were defined as sequences sharing the same inferred V gene, J gene, and CDR3 amino acid sequence. Percentage overlap between repertoires was computed as shared unique clonotypes divided by the size of the smaller repertoire. Repertoire richness was assessed with RTK rarefaction, the Chao1 estimator, and Recon v2.1 estimates of unobserved clonotypes. The table was pulled from immuneACCESS by TCRdb, which kept in-frame rearrangements only. Such tables lose some clones; where checked, under half of the loss comes from unresolved V genes, and the rest has no known cause. D and trimming come from the DNA, and the V and J calls and clone size come from that table. For this sample the table gives 400,000 to 600,000 clones, of which roughly 77% were detected only once. The ten largest make up roughly an eighth of the sample.

The source of this sequence is a woman aged 40 to 50 in good health. Some clones in this sample may be carry-over from other donors' samples. The material sequenced was PBMCs. Recombination connected TRBV6-1 to TRBJ2-7, with TRBD1 as a weak D call on 6 bases. CDR3 sequence: CASSEDPYRVHYEQYF. The bases read TGTGCCAGCAGTGAAGACCCTTACAGGGTCCACTACGAGCAGTACTTC.